These 16 T cell receptor beta chains originate from one sample sequenced in a study of CD8+ T cells in alopecia areata. Investigators isolated RNA and reverse transcribed it into cDNA to act as the sequencing template. The data were produced by immunoSEQ multiplex PCR, yet TCRdb's version contains in-frame clones alone and is incomplete. The table records 50,000 to 70,000 clones, roughly 45% of them present only once. Specimen: NKG2D-low CD8+ T cells sorted from blood. The receptors stem from a human donor with alopecia areata.

The V gene is TRBV7-9, the J gene TRBJ2-7; 12 bases match TRBD2. CDR3 length equals 16 residues. With V trimmed by 4 bases and J by 5 bases, 9 bases remained unmatched. Germline V gene sequence: CDR1 SEHNR, CDR2 FQNEAQ (reference sequence). The CDR3: CASSSSPSGRDNEQYF. The CDR3 coding sequence is TGTGCCAGCAGCTCCAGCCCTAGCGGGAGGGATAACGAGCAGTACTTC.

CDR3 sequence reads: CASSQDTGGPSYNEQFF. CDR3 coding DNA: TGCGCCAGCAGCCAAGATACAGGGGGGCCCTCCTACAATGAGCAGTTCTTC. The J gene is TRBJ2-1, the V gene TRBV4-3, with 8 bases identical to TRBD1. The ends lost 0 bases at V and 0 bases at J; junction bases unmatched: 4. The CDR3 spans 17 residues. Germline CDR1 LGHNA, CDR2 YSLEER.

This clone was found a few times. V is TRBV29-1 and J is TRBJ1-1; D gene uncertain. Germline V gene data show CDR1 as SQVTM and CDR2 as ANQGSEA. CDR3 length: 18 residues. Trimming took 6 bases from V and 0 from J, leaving 26 bases between them. Here the CDR3 DNA reads TGCAGCGTGTGGTGGTCGTCTTTGGACGGAGGCGTGAACACTGAAGCTTTCTTT. This encodes CSVWWSSLDGGVNTEAFF.

The J gene is TRBJ2-2, the V gene TRBV5-4, with no clear D. V lost 4 bases to trimming and J lost 6 bases, with 7 bases between them. Germline lookup yields CDR1 SGHNT and CDR2 YYREEE (reference sequence). This CDR3 region has 12 residues. The CDR3 nucleotides read TGTGCCAGCAGCCACATCCCCGGGGAGCTGTTTTTT. It translates to CASSHIPGELFF.

This chain uses TRBV7-9 with TRBJ2-5, with TRBD2 identical over 9 bases. V lost 8 bases, J lost 2 bases, and 9 bases stayed unmatched. The CDR3 spans 15 residues. CDR1 and CDR2 (germline): SEHNR, FQNEAQ (reference sequence). CDR3 coding DNA: TGTGCCAGCGGGATGGCGGGAGGGATTCAAGAGACCCAGTACTTC. Residues: CASGMAGGIQETQYF.

This sequence joins TRBV6-5 and TRBJ1-1; D call uncertain. With 6 bases removed from V and 7 bases from J, the gap between germline ends came to 15 bases. Per the germline V gene, CDR1 is MNHEY and CDR2 is SVGAGI. There are 13 residues in the CDR3. The CDR3 coding sequence is TGTGCCAGCAGCTCTACAGACTCTGGTGAAGCTTTCTTT. Its translation: CASSSTDSGEAFF.

The chain is built from TRBV5-6 and TRBJ2-1, with 7 bases fitting TRBD2. V was pared by 1 base and J by 7 bases, with 2 bases of the junction left unmatched. Germline CDR1 and CDR2: SGHDT and YYEEEE. There are 13 residues in the CDR3. CDR3 DNA: TGTGCCAGCAGCTTGCCTAGCGGAAATGAGCAGTTCTTC. Translated, it gives CASSLPSGNEQFF.

This clone has only one observation. The chain carries TRBV29-1 and TRBJ2-7; D perhaps matches TRBD2 (5 bases). The CDR3 has 17 amino acids. V shed 0 bases and J shed 4 bases, with 22 bases lying between them. The V gene's germline CDR1 is SQVTM and CDR2 ANQGSEA. The CDR3 sequence: CSVEDPAGGESGYEQYF. DNA of the CDR3: TGCAGCGTTGAAGATCCCGCCGGTGGGGAGTCCGGGTACGAGCAGTACTTC.

This clone has only a few counts. The chain employs TRBV7-9 and TRBJ2-7, with 7 bases that match TRBD2. The ends lost 3 bases at V and 3 bases at J; junction bases unmatched: 8. The CDR3 sequence is 15 residues long. Germline V gives CDR1 SEHNR, CDR2 FQNEAQ (reference sequence). CDR3 in amino acids: CASSLGRLADYEQYF. CDR3 sequence (DNA): TGTGCCAGCAGCTTGGGGCGGCTAGCGGACTACGAGCAGTACTTC.

Notes on this clone: Given a far larger clone just one base away, this is likely a sequencing read error. J is TRBJ2-5 and V is TRBV5-6, with TRBD2 matching 7 bases. Germline values: CDR1 SGHDT, CDR2 YYEEEE. Trimming cost V 4 bases and J 0 bases; bases outside gene matches: 9. The CDR3 loop spans 16 amino acids. CDR3 sequence reads: CASSQTSDNNQETQYF. The CDR3 nucleotides read TGTGCCAGCAGCCAAACTAGCGACAACAACCAAGAGACCCAGTACTTC.

V usage is TRBV20-1 and J usage is TRBJ2-5; unclear D gene. The V and J ends lost 3 bases and 9 bases respectively, with 11 bases between them. This CDR3 spans 11 amino acids. Looked up from germline, CDR1 is DFQATT and CDR2 is SNEGSKA (reference sequence). This CDR3 reads CSASPEAAQYF. For the CDR3, the DNA is TGCAGTGCTAGTCCTGAGGCGGCCCAGTACTTC.

V is TRBV4-2 and J is TRBJ2-5; D may match TRBD1 or TRBD2 (5 bases each). The CDR3 spans 18 residues. The V gene's germline CDR1 is LGHNA and CDR2 YNFKEQ. Trimming removed 0 bases from V and 4 bases from J, with 21 bases in between. This chain's CDR3 is CASSQEVGARSNRETQYF. CDR3 nucleotide sequence: TGTGCCAGCAGCCAAGAAGTCGGGGCTAGGTCGAATCGAGAGACCCAGTACTTC.

This clone came up a few times. The genes are TRBV4-2 and TRBJ2-1; TRBD2 agrees at 9 bases. Trimming removed 1 base from V and 7 bases from J; junction bases left unmatched: 5. The CDR3 is made up of 15 amino acids. The germline V gene has CDR1 LGHNA and CDR2 YNFKEQ. Here the CDR3 DNA reads TGTGCCAGCAGCCAAGGGCGGGAGGGCGGAAATGAGCAGTTCTTC. Translated, it gives CASSQGREGGNEQFF.

V gene TRBV7-8 combines with J gene TRBJ2-3; the match to TRBD2 covers 11 bases. CDR3 length equals 15 residues. Trimming cost V 5 bases and J 7 bases; bases outside gene matches: 8. Germline CDR1 and CDR2: SGHVS and FQNEAQ. CDR3 sequence reads: CASSPLAGAFHTQYF. The CDR3 DNA follows: TGTGCCAGCAGCCCACTAGCGGGGGCATTCCATACGCAGTATTTT.

The chain is built from TRBV29-1 and TRBJ1-2, with 12 nucleotides matching TRBD1. This CDR3 is built from 13 residues. The germline CDR1 and CDR2 sequences are SQVTM and ANQGSEA. V lost 5 bases, J lost 8 bases, and 6 bases stayed unmatched. CDR3 in DNA: TGCAGCGTTTGGGACAGGGGGCGTAACGGCTACACCTTC. It specifies CSVWDRGRNGYTF.

The chain links TRBV4-1 to TRBJ1-6; 9 positions match TRBD1. V shed 3 bases, J shed 10 bases, and the junction held 10 bases outside the gene matches. Germline lookup yields CDR1 MGHRA and CDR2 YSYEKL. The CDR3 length is 16 residues. This chain's CDR3 is CASSQQPGQGGSPLHF. The CDR3 DNA follows: TGCGCCAGCAGCCAGCAGCCGGGACAGGGTGGATCACCCCTCCACTTT.